This TCR beta chain is drawn from a study of human T cells and chemical hapten exposure. Study information: Affected patients, primarily female, had alopecia areata, totalis or universalis.

Study-level findings and limits: Donors had alopecia, so their immune response may differ from healthy people's. There was no change with DPC sensitization in TCRs above 1 in 1000 frequency.

Note on this clonotype: Its target is not known.

The study's library attached unique molecular identifiers to single cDNA molecules. Methods used by the authors: Samples contained a median of 95,638 TCRs, with a range of about 23,224 to 700,000. A single record per CDR3 protein comes from TCRdb applying MiXCR to the reads. The V and J calls, along with clone size, are taken from TCRdb and not from the paper's own processing. The sample contains roughly 3,700 distinct CDR3 sequences, nearly 50% of which appear only once. Treatment meaning: therapeutic diphenylcyclopropenone sensitization with weekly scalp DPC. The CDR3 runs 13 residues. Trimming removed 6 bases at V and 3 bases at J, with 10 bases between. Germline-derived CDR1 and CDR2 are MNHEY and SVGEGT.

The chain combines TRBV6-2 or TRBV6-3 with TRBJ2-3; tentatively, D is TRBD2 (5 bases). The sequencing here drew on whole blood, taken before DPC sensitization or 2, 6, or about 24 weeks after (not recorded which). The receptor was derived from an adult with alopecia areata. Some clones in this sample may be carry-over from other donors' samples. This table probably holds off-target reads from a library built for another chain. CDR3 in amino acids: CASRFGLTDTQYF. CDR3 nucleotides: TGTGCCAGCAGGTTTGGACTGACAGATACGCAGTATTTT.